This T cell receptor (beta chain) appears in the sequencing data of a study of shared clonotypes between healthy human individuals. Study in general: Donors were a couple of women and three men aged 18 to 49. Study results and limitations: What naive subsets generally showed was a larger estimated richness than memory subsets showed.

Deep-level assay runs were performed. It was roughly 190 ng DNA, 25,000 to 35,000 T cell genomes, that sorted-subset replicate PCRs used. TCRdb's table, derived via immunoSEQ multiplex PCR, lists solely in-frame clones and lacks some. The table includes around 2.3 million clones, approximately 94% detected once. This CDR3 has 15 amino acids. CDR1 and CDR2 (germline): SGHRS, YFSETQ. V was trimmed by 0 bases and J by 5 bases, leaving 14 bases between them. Regarding this clone: Its specificity is unknown.

The receptor was derived from a man between 18 and 29 years old in good health. The chain has TRBV5-1 and TRBJ2-5; D is ambiguous. The specimen was naive CD4+ T cells sorted from blood. Subset defined: CD45RA+ positively selected. The CDR3 spells CASSLAFADRETQYF. In DNA form, the CDR3 reads TGCGCCAGCAGCTTGGCCTTCGCGGACCGGGAGACCCAGTACTTC. The complete variable domain, with remaining parts taken from reference TRBV5-1 and TRBJ2-5, reads KAGVTQTPRYLIKTRGQQVTLSCSPISGHRSVSWYQQTPGQGLQFLFEYFSETQRNKGNFPGRFSGRQFSNSRSEMNVSTLELGDSALYLCASSLAFADRETQYFGPGTRLLVL.